A single sample gave rise to the 7 T cell receptor beta chains below, sequenced in a study of blood T cell repertoires in COVID-19. TCRdb keeps only in-frame clones here, not all; method: immunoSEQ multiplex PCR. The table has more than 300,000 clones, more than 70% seen once. Sequencing was carried out using PBMCs or T cells enriched from blood (not recorded which). The receptors come from a woman younger than 30 who had recovered from COVID-19.

The rearrangement uses TRBV5-1 and TRBJ2-7; TRBD1 is a possible D gene (5 bases). CDR3 length equals 14 residues. The V gene lost 4 bases and the J gene lost 0 bases, with 11 bases spanning the gap. Germline assignment: CDR1 SGHRS and CDR2 YFSETQ. The CDR3 is CASSRTRSSYEQYF. The CDR3 DNA reads as TGCGCCAGCAGCCGGACACGCAGCTCCTACGAGCAGTACTTC.

This chain connects TRBV4-1 to TRBJ2-7, with 7 bases aligning to TRBD1. The V gene's germline CDR1 is MGHRA and CDR2 YSYEKL. This CDR3 comprises 14 residues. The trim removed 4 bases at V and 2 bases at J, leaving 5 bases unmatched. CDR3 sequence: CASSPTQGAYEQYF. CDR3 bases: TGCGCCAGCAGCCCCACCCAGGGGGCCTACGAGCAGTACTTC.

This clone was counted between two and nine times. The chain is built from TRBV15 and TRBJ1-6; a weak D match, TRBD1 (5 bases). The CDR3 is 14 amino acids. Germline V gene sequence: CDR1 LNHNV, CDR2 YYDKDF (reference sequence). V lost 3 bases and J 6 bases, leaving 9 bases between the germline ends. Here the CDR3 DNA reads TGTGCCACCAGCAGCGGGGGTTTTAATTCACCCCTCCACTTT. Protein sequence: CATSSGGFNSPLHF.

The V call is TRBV4-2, the J call TRBJ2-3; D is unresolved. Germline V lookup: CDR1 LGHNA, CDR2 YNFKEQ. The CDR3 runs to 17 residues. The germline V and J ends were trimmed by 0 bases and 2 bases, with 15 bases remaining between them. CDR3 DNA sequence: TGTGCCAGCAGCCAAGATGGAGTCCCCCTTTCCACAGATACGCAGTATTTT. Residues: CASSQDGVPLSTDTQYF.

There are a few counts of this clone. The chain employs TRBV30 and TRBJ1-1; TRBD1 matches at 8 bases. V shed 7 bases and J 4 bases; nucleotides not matched to a gene: 8. The CDR3 spans 13 residues. Germline CDR1 and CDR2: GTSNPN and SVGIG (reference sequence). CDR3 sequence reads: CASGTGGSTEAFF. As DNA, the CDR3 is TGTGCCTCGGGAACAGGGGGTTCCACTGAAGCTTTCTTT. Using reference TRBV30 and TRBJ1-1 for the parts outside the CDR3, the full variable domain is SQTIHQWPATLVQPVGSPLSLECTVEGTSNPNLYWYRQAAGRGLQLLFYSVGIGQISSEVPQNLSASRPQDRQFILSSKKLLLSDSGFYLCASGTGGSTEAFFGQGTRLTVV.

This sequence joins TRBV27 and TRBJ1-1; 10 nucleotides agree with TRBD1. The CDR3 runs 14 residues. Germline V gene lookup returns CDR1 MNHEY and CDR2 SMNVEV (reference sequence). The junction had 10 bases not matched to a gene; V was cut back by 7 bases and J by 8 bases. CDR3 sequence: CASKWTGGSEEAFF. The CDR3 DNA is TGTGCCAGCAAATGGACAGGGGGTTCGGAGGAAGCTTTCTTT.

The chain carries TRBV4-2 and TRBJ2-2; weak D call: TRBD2 (6 bases). Trimming stripped 4 bases from V and 6 bases from J, with 12 bases between. Germline V gene lookup returns CDR1 LGHNA and CDR2 YNFKEQ. The CDR3 spans 14 residues. The DNA of the CDR3 is TGTGCCAGCAGCCGGACCACTAGCTCCGGGGAGCTGTTTTTT. This codes for CASSRTTSSGELFF.